One sample yielded the 21 T cell receptor beta chains listed below, sequenced in a study of CD8+ T cells in alopecia areata (dated by TCRdb to the late 2010s). Library construction relied on the immunoSEQ multiplex PCR assay. RNA was extracted from all samples and reverse transcribed into cDNA, which served as template for TCR sequencing. The table comes from immuneACCESS by way of TCRdb, which keeps in-frame sequences with V and J called. Part of the clones is missing from these tables; in studies checked, under half for an unresolved V gene and the rest for unknown reasons. The sample includes about 110,000 clones, with around 59% observed a single time. The top ten constitute less than 25% of the sample. The sample consisted of CD8+ T cells sorted from blood. Source of these receptors: a human donor in good health.

The chain couples TRBV9 to TRBJ2-1; tentatively, D is TRBD2 (6 bases). The CDR3 loop spans 15 amino acids. Per germline, CDR1 SGDLS and CDR2 YYNGEE. The V end was cut by 1 base, the J end by 4 bases, with 12 bases between. Here the CDR3 reads CASSVYGGLYNEQFF. The CDR3 DNA reads TGTGCCAGCAGCGTATACGGAGGACTATACAATGAGCAGTTCTTC.

The chain recombines TRBV21-1 with TRBJ1-2. TRBV21-1 has pseudogene status. The CDR3 consists of 13 residues. The CDR3 spells CASSNRGPLGYTF. CDR3 nucleotides: TGTGCCAGCAGCAATCGGGGGCCCCTTGGCTACACCTTC.

The genes are TRBV29-1 and TRBJ2-1; 8 bases are a match to TRBD2. The CDR3 is 12 residues long. V was pared by 8 bases and J by 6 bases, with 6 bases of the junction left unmatched. CDR1 SQVTM and CDR2 ANQGSEA come from the germline V gene. The CDR3 nucleotides are TGCAGCTGGGCGGCGGGGGGCAATGAGCAGTTCTTC. Protein product: CSWAAGGNEQFF.

The gene calls are TRBV7-9 and TRBJ2-2, with 8 nucleotides matching TRBD1. The CDR3 is 17 residues long. Unmatched junction bases numbered 10, after V lost 5 bases and J lost 2 bases. Germline CDR1 is SEHNR and CDR2 is FQNEAQ (reference sequence). The CDR3 region is CASSPTRGQDNTGELFF. The CDR3 coding sequence is TGTGCCAGCAGCCCAACCCGGGGACAGGATAACACCGGGGAGCTGTTTTTT. The full variable domain, in which reference TRBV7-9 and TRBJ2-2 provide the parts outside the CDR3, is DTGVSQNPRHKITKRGQNVTFRCDPISEHNRLYWYRQTLGQGPEFLTYFQNEAQLEKSRLLSDRFSAERPKGSFSTLEIQRTEQGDSAMYLCASSPTRGQDNTGELFFGEGSRLTVL.

The chain has TRBV27 and TRBJ2-3, with D hard to call. The length of the CDR3 is 16 residues. Per germline, CDR1 MNHEY and CDR2 SMNVEV (reference sequence). The V end lost 5 bases, the J end lost 0 bases, and 15 bases lay between the germline ends. CDR3 loop: CASSHLRLKSTDTQYF. The CDR3, as DNA: TGTGCCAGCAGTCACCTCCGGCTCAAAAGCACAGATACGCAGTATTTT.

This chain links TRBV29-1 with TRBJ2-7; D call uncertain. Germline CDR1 and CDR2: SQVTM and ANQGSEA. This CDR3 region has 13 residues. Deletions cut 2 bases from V and 2 bases from J, with 10 bases between. In DNA, the CDR3 is TGCAGCGTTGAATCGGCGGCTACCTACGAGCAGTACTTC. This gives the protein CSVESAATYEQYF.

This clone was picked up a small number of times. The gene calls are TRBV29-1 and TRBJ1-1; no definite D call. The CDR3 sequence is 11 residues long. V lost 4 bases, J lost 1 base, and 4 bases lay in between. The germline CDR1 and CDR2 sequences are SQVTM and ANQGSEA. CDR3 nucleotide sequence: TGCAGCGTTGCCCAGAACACTGAAGCTTTCTTT. It is translated as CSVAQNTEAFF.

The chain couples TRBV19 to TRBJ2-7; 10 nucleotides match TRBD2. The germline CDR1 and CDR2 sequences are LNHDA and SQIVND (reference sequence). The V gene end was trimmed by 3 bases and the J gene end by 1 base; junction bases not matched to a gene: 3. The CDR3 is made up of 15 amino acids. Here the CDR3 DNA reads TGTGCCAGTAGTATCGCAGCGGGGGGGTCCTACGAGCAGTACTTC. It is translated as CASSIAAGGSYEQYF.

This clone was counted a single time. The rearrangement joins TRBV11-2 to TRBJ1-1; no clear D. The CDR3 extends over 12 amino acids. Germline values: CDR1 SGHAT, CDR2 FQNNGV. V shed 2 bases and J shed 6 bases, with 7 bases lying between them. The DNA for the CDR3 is TGTGCCAGCAGCTTAACCTCGCCTGAAGCTTTCTTT. Amino acids: CASSLTSPEAFF.

This clone was observed once. This chain links TRBV6-4 with TRBJ1-1; 11 positions agree with TRBD1. Germline CDR1 and CDR2: MRHNA and SNTAGT. The CDR3 loop spans 16 amino acids. The trim removed 3 bases at V and 0 bases at J, leaving 3 bases unmatched. The CDR3, as DNA: TGTGCCAGCAGTGAGAGGGACAGGGGGGTGAACACTGAAGCTTTCTTT. This translates into CASSERDRGVNTEAFF.

The J gene is TRBJ2-3, the V gene TRBV29-1; the D gene is possibly TRBD2 (6 bases). The CDR3 is made up of 13 amino acids. Trimming pared 6 bases from V and 2 bases from J, leaving 12 bases between. Germline CDR1 reads SQVTM; CDR2 reads ANQGSEA. The CDR3 is CSVGTSPTDTQYF. CDR3 nucleotide sequence: TGCAGCGTGGGGACTTCTCCCACAGATACGCAGTATTTT.

The chain has TRBV4-2 and TRBJ2-3; no clear D gene. V was cut by 0 bases and J by 0 bases, with 10 bases left in between. The CDR3 consists of 16 residues. Germline V gene sequence: CDR1 LGHNA, CDR2 YNFKEQ. CDR3 residues: CASSQDFGRSTDTQYF. In nucleotides, the CDR3 is TGTGCCAGCAGCCAAGATTTCGGACGGAGCACAGATACGCAGTATTTT.

The rearrangement joins TRBV4-3 to TRBJ1-2, with D unresolved. This CDR3 has 14 amino acids. CDR1 and CDR2 from the germline V gene are LGHNA and YSLEER. V lost 1 base and J lost 4, with 10 bases in between. The CDR3 sequence: CASSQGPGGYGYTF. The CDR3 DNA sequence: TGCGCCAGCAGCCAAGGGCCAGGAGGCTATGGCTACACCTTC.

This sequence joins TRBV18 and TRBJ2-3, with D unclear. V lost 2 bases and J lost 2, with 11 bases in between. The CDR3 sequence is 15 residues long. CDR1 is KGHSH and CDR2 is LQKENI in the germline V gene. The CDR3 DNA follows: TGTGCCAGCTCACCAGGCAAAGCCTCCACAGATACGCAGTATTTT. Its translation is CASSPGKASTDTQYF.

The chain uses TRBV4-1 and TRBJ1-2, with no clear D. CDR3 size: 15 residues. The germline V and J ends were trimmed by 1 base and 1 base, with 10 bases remaining between them. Germline CDR1 MGHRA, CDR2 YSYEKL. CDR3 sequence (DNA): TGCGCCAGCAGCCAAGCATGGGTAGTTAACTATGGCTACACCTTC. It encodes CASSQAWVVNYGYTF.

The J gene is TRBJ2-7, the V gene TRBV5-4; 9 bases are a match to TRBD1. This CDR3 is 14 amino acids long. The J segment lost 6 bases and the V segment lost 0 bases, leaving 4 bases of the junction unmatched. The germline CDR1 and CDR2 sequences are SGHNT and YYREEE (reference sequence). The CDR3 loop is CASSLAGTGSEQYF. Here the CDR3 DNA reads TGTGCCAGCAGCTTGGCAGGGACAGGGAGCGAGCAGTACTTC.

This chain uses TRBV19 with TRBJ2-2; D ambiguous. Germline assignment: CDR1 LNHDA and CDR2 SQIVND (reference sequence). Between the trimmed V and J ends, which lost 3 bases and 4 bases, there was a span of 6 bases. The CDR3 consists of 13 residues. CDR3 sequence reads: CASSIGSTGELFF. Here the CDR3 DNA reads TGTGCCAGTAGTATCGGCTCCACCGGGGAGCTGTTTTTT.

J is TRBJ2-2 and V is TRBV7-6; D might be TRBD1 or TRBD2, each matching 5 bases. Trimming shortened V by 1 base and J by 6 bases, and 12 bases separated the two germline ends. Per the germline V gene, CDR1 is SGHVS and CDR2 is FNYEAQ. The CDR3 has 15 residues. The CDR3 here is CASSLERGSPGELFF. CDR3 DNA sequence: TGTGCCAGCAGCTTAGAACGGGGCAGCCCCGGGGAGCTGTTTTTT.

The chain employs TRBV18 and TRBJ2-7; no firm D call. The CDR3 has 13 residues. The germline V gene encodes CDR1 KGHSH and CDR2 LQKENI. Trimming removed 0 bases from V and 3 bases from J, with 6 bases in between. This chain's CDR3 is CASSPPAGYEQYF. The CDR3 bases are TGTGCCAGCTCACCACCGGCAGGCTACGAGCAGTACTTC. Variable domain in full (rest from reference TRBV18 and TRBJ2-7): NAGVMQNPRHLVRRRGQEARLRCSPMKGHSHVYWYRQLPEEGLKFMVYLQKENIIDESGMPKERFSAEFPKEGPSILRIQQVVRGDSAAYFCASSPPAGYEQYFGPGTRLTVT.

The V call is TRBV29-1, the J call TRBJ2-5; no firm D call. The CDR3 totals 13 residues. CDR1 SQVTM and CDR2 ANQGSEA come from the germline V gene. V lost 1 base, J lost 5 bases, and 11 bases lay in between. The CDR3 coding sequence is TGCAGCGTTGAAGTCTGGGCCGGGGAGACCCAGTACTTC. Its protein is CSVEVWAGETQYF.

The genes are TRBV11-2 and TRBJ2-5; 8 positions agree with TRBD2. The germline CDR1 and CDR2 sequences are SGHAT and FQNNGV. There are 14 residues in the CDR3. V was clipped by 4 bases and J by 5 bases; unmatched bases: 6. The CDR3 nucleotides are TGTGCCAGCAGCTGGGCGGGGGGATCCGAGACCCAGTACTTC. It encodes CASSWAGGSETQYF.